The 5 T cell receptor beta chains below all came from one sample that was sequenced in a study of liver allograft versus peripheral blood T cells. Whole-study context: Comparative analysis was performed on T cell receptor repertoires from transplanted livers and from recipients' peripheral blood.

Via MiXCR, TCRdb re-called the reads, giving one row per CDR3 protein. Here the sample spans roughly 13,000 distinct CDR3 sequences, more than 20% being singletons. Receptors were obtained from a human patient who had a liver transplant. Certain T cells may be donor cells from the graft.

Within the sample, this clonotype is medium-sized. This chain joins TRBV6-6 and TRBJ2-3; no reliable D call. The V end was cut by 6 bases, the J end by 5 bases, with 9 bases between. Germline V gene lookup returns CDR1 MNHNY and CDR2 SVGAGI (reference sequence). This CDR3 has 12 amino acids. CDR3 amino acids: CASRPTEDTQYF. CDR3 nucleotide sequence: TGTGCCAGCAGACCGACTGAAGATACGCAGTATTTT.

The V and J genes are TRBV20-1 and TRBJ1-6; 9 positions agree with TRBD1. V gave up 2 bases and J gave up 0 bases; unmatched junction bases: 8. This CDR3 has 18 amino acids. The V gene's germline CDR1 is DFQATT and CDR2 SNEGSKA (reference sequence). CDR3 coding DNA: TGCAGTGCTAGACCTTCGACAGGGGGAAGCTCCTATAATTCACCCCTCCACTTT. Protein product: CSARPSTGGSSYNSPLHF.

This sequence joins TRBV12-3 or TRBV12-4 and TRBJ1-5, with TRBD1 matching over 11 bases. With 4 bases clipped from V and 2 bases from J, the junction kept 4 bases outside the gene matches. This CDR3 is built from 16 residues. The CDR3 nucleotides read TGTGCCAGCAGTTCGGGACAGGGGGTGGGCAATCAGCCCCAGCATTTT. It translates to CASSSGQGVGNQPQHF.

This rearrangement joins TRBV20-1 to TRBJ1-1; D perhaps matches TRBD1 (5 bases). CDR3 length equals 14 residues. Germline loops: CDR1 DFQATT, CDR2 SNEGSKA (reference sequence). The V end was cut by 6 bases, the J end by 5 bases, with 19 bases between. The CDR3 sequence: CSAPDNLGQTEAFF. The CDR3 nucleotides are TGCAGTGCCCCAGATAACCTCGGACAAACTGAAGCTTTCTTT.

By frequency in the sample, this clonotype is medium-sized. The CDR3 bases are TGTGCCATCAGTGAGAATAACTATGGCTACACCTTC. Residues: CAISENNYGYTF. The gene calls are TRBV10-3 and TRBJ1-2; D remains unclear. Germline loops: CDR1 ENHRY, CDR2 SYGVKD. CDR3 size: 12 residues. Trimming removed 2 bases from V and 1 base from J, with 2 bases in between.